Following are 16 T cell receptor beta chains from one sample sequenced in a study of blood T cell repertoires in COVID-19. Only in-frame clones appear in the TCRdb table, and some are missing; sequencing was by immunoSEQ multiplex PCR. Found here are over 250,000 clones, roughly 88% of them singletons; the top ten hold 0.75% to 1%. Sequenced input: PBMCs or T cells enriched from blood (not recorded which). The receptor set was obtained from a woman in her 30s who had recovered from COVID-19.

CDR3 nucleotides: TGTGCCAGCAGTGAACTAGCGGGAGGCTCCTACAATGAGCAGTTCTTC. This sequence encodes CASSELAGGSYNEQFF. The chain joins TRBV2 to TRBJ2-1; 11 nucleotides line up with TRBD2. The J segment lost 0 bases and the V segment lost 2 bases, leaving 0 bases of the junction unmatched. CDR3 size: 16 residues. Germline assignment: CDR1 SNHLY and CDR2 FYNNEI.

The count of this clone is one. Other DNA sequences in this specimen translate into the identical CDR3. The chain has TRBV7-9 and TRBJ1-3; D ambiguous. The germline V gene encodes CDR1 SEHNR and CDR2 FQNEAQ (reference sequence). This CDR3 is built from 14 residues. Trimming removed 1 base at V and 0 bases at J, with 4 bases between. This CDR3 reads CASSLGSSGNTIYF. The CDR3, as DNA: TGTGCCAGCAGCTTAGGCAGCTCTGGAAACACCATATATTTT.

The CDR3 DNA is TGCGCCAGCAGCTTTTGGGGGAGGCATGAAAAACTGTTTTTT. Encoded protein: CASSFWGRHEKLFF. The chain employs TRBV5-1 and TRBJ1-4, with D tentatively TRBD1 (5 bases). Trimming stripped 2 bases from V and 6 bases from J, with 11 bases between. The CDR3 consists of 14 residues. Germline V gene lookup returns CDR1 SGHRS and CDR2 YFSETQ.

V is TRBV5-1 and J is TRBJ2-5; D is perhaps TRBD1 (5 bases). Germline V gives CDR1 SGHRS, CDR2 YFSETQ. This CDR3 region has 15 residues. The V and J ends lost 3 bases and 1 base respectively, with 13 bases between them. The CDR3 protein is CASSSQQDIQETQYF. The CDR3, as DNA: TGCGCCAGCAGCTCCCAACAGGACATCCAAGAGACCCAGTACTTC.

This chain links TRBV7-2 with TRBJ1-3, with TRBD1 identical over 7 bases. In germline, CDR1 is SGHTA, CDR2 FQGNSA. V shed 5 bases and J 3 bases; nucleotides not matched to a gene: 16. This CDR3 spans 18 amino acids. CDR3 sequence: CASSPRLGGTDYGNTIYF. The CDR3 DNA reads TGTGCCAGCAGCCCCCGGCTCGGAGGGACAGACTATGGAAACACCATATATTTT.

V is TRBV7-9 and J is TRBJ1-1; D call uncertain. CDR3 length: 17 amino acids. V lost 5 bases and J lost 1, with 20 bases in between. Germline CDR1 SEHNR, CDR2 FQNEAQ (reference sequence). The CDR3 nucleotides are TGTGCCAGCAGCCCTGTGGAGGGAATAGCCCCGAACACTGAAGCTTTCTTT. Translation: CASSPVEGIAPNTEAFF.

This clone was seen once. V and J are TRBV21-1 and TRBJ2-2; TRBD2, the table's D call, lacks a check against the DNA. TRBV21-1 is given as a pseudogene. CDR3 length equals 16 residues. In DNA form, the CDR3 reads TGTGCCAGCAGCAAAGGGTCCGGGTCACTCACCGGGGAGCTGTTTTTT. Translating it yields CASSKGSGSLTGELFF.

This CDR3 is CASSSPFRGTEAFF. The CDR3 DNA is TGTGCCAGCAGTTCTCCCTTCAGGGGCACTGAAGCTTTCTTT. The V and J genes are TRBV27 and TRBJ1-1; TRBD1 is a possible D gene (6 bases). From germline, CDR1 is MNHEY and CDR2 SMNVEV (reference sequence). Deletions cut 4 bases from V and 4 bases from J, with 13 bases between. The length of the CDR3 is 14 residues.

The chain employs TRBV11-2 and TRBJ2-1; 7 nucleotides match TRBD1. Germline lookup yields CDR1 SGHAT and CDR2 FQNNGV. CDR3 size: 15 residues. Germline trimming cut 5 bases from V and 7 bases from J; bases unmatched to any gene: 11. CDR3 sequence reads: CASSPRDSLGNEQFF. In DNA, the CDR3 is TGTGCCAGCAGCCCTCGGGACAGCTTGGGGAATGAGCAGTTCTTC. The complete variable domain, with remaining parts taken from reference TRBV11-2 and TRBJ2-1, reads EAGVAQSPRYKIIEKRQSVAFWCNPISGHATLYWYQQILGQGPKLLIQFQNNGVVDDSQLPKDRFSAERLKGVDSTLKIQPAKLEDSAVYLCASSPRDSLGNEQFFGPGTRLTVL.

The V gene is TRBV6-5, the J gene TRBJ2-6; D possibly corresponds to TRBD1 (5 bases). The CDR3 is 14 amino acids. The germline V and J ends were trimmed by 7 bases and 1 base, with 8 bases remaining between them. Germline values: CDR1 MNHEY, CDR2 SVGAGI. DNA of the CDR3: TGTGCCAGCACCAGGGATTCTGGGGCCAACGTCCTGACTTTC. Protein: CASTRDSGANVLTF.

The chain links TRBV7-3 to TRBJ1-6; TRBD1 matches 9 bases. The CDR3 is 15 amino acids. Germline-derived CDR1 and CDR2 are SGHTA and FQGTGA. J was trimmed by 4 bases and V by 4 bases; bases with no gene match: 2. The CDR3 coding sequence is TGTGCCAGCAGCTCACAGGGGGCTTATAATTCACCCCTCCACTTT. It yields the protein CASSSQGAYNSPLHF.

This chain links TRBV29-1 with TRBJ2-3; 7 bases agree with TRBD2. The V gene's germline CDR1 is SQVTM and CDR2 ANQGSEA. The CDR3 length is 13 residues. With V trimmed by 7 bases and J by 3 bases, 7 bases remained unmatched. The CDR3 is CSGGRALTDTQYF. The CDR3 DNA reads TGCAGCGGGGGGAGGGCCCTGACAGATACGCAGTATTTT.

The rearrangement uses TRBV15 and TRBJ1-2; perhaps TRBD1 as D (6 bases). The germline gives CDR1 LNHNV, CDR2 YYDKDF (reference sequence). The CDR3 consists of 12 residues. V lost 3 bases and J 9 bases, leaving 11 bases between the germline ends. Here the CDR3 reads CATSSTGIRYTF. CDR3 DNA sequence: TGTGCCACCAGCAGTACAGGGATCCGCTACACCTTC.

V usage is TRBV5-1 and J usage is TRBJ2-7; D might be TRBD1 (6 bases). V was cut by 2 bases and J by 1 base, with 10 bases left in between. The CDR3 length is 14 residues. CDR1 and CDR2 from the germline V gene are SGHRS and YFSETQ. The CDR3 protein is CASSFRDMSYEQYF. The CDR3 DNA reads TGCGCCAGCAGCTTCCGGGACATGTCCTACGAGCAGTACTTC.

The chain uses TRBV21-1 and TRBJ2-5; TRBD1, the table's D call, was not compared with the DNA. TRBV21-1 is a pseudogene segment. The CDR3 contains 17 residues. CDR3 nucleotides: TGTGCCAGCAGCAAAGGCGGGACAGGGGGATTCGAAGAAACCCAGTACTTC. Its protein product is CASSKGGTGGFEETQYF.

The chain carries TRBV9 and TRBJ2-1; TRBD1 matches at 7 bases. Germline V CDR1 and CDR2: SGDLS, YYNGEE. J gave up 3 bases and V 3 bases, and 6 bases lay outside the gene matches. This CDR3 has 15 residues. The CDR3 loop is CASSASGTDYNEQFF. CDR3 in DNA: TGTGCCAGCAGCGCCTCCGGGACAGACTACAATGAGCAGTTCTTC.